The rows below give T cell receptor beta chains drawn from one sample of a study of T-cell memory formation after mild COVID-19. TCRdb itself ran the 5' RACE reads through MiXCR, one entry per CDR3 protein. The profile covers some 290,000 distinct CDR3 sequences, with 15% to 20% appearing a single time and roughly 20% taken by the ten largest. Sequencing was carried out using PBMCs or a T cell subset sorted from them (not recorded which). The receptors were gathered from a man in his late teens or twenties who had mild COVID-19 (a few samples of this study predate the infection). Cell type and time point are not known. CDR3s include the opening cysteine and the closing phenylalanine or tryptophan. A D gene is named only where the DNA matches it firmly. Some rows have no size entry. The others give once, few or many, or a class for an expanded clone.

j_gene | v_gene | d_gene | abundance | CDR3aa | CDR3nt
TRBJ1-5 | TRBV7-2 | NA | many | CASSLGVWPINQPQHF | TGTGCCAGCAGCTTAGGTGTTTGGCCCATCAATCAGCCCCAGCATTTT
TRBJ2-1 | TRBV28 | NA | many | CASNEGHPGDNEQFF | TGTGCCAGCAACGAGGGACATCCAGGGGACAATGAGCAGTTCTTC
TRBJ1-2 | TRBV10-3 | NA | NA | CAISDTGDYGYTF | TGTGCCATCAGTGACACAGGTGACTATGGCTACACCTTC
TRBJ2-5 | TRBV5-1 | NA | NA | CASSFGEPEETQYF | TGCGCCAGCAGCTTCGGTGAACCGGAGGAGACCCAGTACTTC
TRBJ1-5 | TRBV6-5 | NA | once | CASSPLERAGQPQHF | TGTGCCAGCAGTCCCCTCGAGAGGGCGGGGCAGCCCCAGCATTTT
TRBJ2-3 | TRBV11-3 | NA | few | CASSPSSRPDTQYF | TGTGCCAGCAGCCCTAGCTCCAGGCCAGATACGCAGTATTTT
TRBJ2-2 | TRBV5-1 | NA | NA | CASSRQSPNTGELFF | TGCGCCAGCAGCCGACAGTCCCCGAACACCGGGGAGCTGTTTTTT
TRBJ1-2 | TRBV7-2 | NA | few | CASSLEANIGYTF | TGTGCCAGCAGCTTAGAAGCTAATATTGGCTACACCTTC
TRBJ2-5 | TRBV2 | TRBD2 | NA | CASRAGGQETQYF | TGTGCCAGCAGAGCGGGGGGCCAAGAGACCCAGTACTTC
TRBJ2-7 | TRBV25-1 | NA | NA | CASRQKGRYYEQYF | TGTGCCAGCAGACAAAAGGGAAGGTACTACGAGCAGTACTTC
TRBJ2-6 | TRBV4-1 | NA | NA | CASSQARPGANVLTF | TGCGCCAGCAGCCAAGCTAGGCCTGGGGCCAACGTCCTGACTTTC
TRBJ2-1 | TRBV5-1 | NA | many | CASILGVEQFF | TGCGCCAGCATCTTAGGGGTTGAGCAGTTCTTC
TRBJ1-2 | TRBV6-5 | TRBD1 | NA | CASRQGVNYGYTF | TGTGCCAGCAGACAGGGGGTTAACTATGGCTACACCTTC
TRBJ2-7 | TRBV20-1 | TRBD2 | NA | CSARLSGPPYEQYF | TGCAGTGCTAGACTTAGCGGGCCTCCCTACGAGCAGTACTTC
TRBJ1-1 | TRBV20-1 | NA | few | CSARGGDTEAFF | TGCAGTGCTAGGGGGGGAGACACTGAAGCTTTCTTT
TRBJ2-5 | TRBV5-5 | TRBD2 | few | CASSLLAGGGETQYF | TGTGCCAGCAGCTTGCTAGCGGGGGGCGGGGAGACCCAGTACTTC
TRBJ2-5 | TRBV7-8 | TRBD1 | few | CASSFPGTGRTQYF | TGTGCCAGCAGCTTTCCCGGGACAGGGCGGACCCAGTACTTC
TRBJ1-4 | TRBV19 | TRBD1 | few | CASSNRDRVREKLFF | TGTGCCAGTAGTAATCGGGACAGGGTACGAGAAAAACTGTTTTTT
TRBJ2-3 | TRBV29-1 | NA | NA | CSATDLSGTDTQYF | TGCAGCGCTACGGACCTCAGTGGCACAGATACGCAGTATTTT
TRBJ2-4 | TRBV20-1 | TRBD2 | few | CSAPLAGSNIQYF | TGCAGTGCTCCCTTAGCGGGTTCAAACATTCAGTACTTC
TRBJ2-5 | TRBV7-2 | NA | few | CASSNNRARGETQYF | TGTGCCAGCAGCAACAACCGGGCCCGGGGGGAGACCCAGTACTTC
TRBJ2-3 | TRBV5-1 | TRBD2 | NA | CASSLTSGSTDTQYF | TGCGCCAGCAGCTTAACTAGCGGGTCCACAGATACGCAGTATTTT
TRBJ1-2 | TRBV28 | NA | many | CASRLVTGRYGYTF | TGTGCCAGCAGATTGGTGACAGGTCGCTATGGCTACACCTTC
TRBJ1-3 | TRBV24-1 | NA | many | CATPGRVATLWRNTIYF | TGTGCCACCCCCGGCCGCGTTGCGACGCTCTGGAGAAACACCATATATTTT
TRBJ1-6 | TRBV7-2 | NA | NA | CASTLSTGSSPLHF | TGTGCCAGCACCCTTTCGACAGGAAGTTCACCCCTCCACTTT
TRBJ2-1 | TRBV20-1 | TRBD1 | NA | CSADRQGHGVFF | TGCAGTGCTGATCGACAGGGGCACGGGGTGTTCTTC
TRBJ1-4 | TRBV5-5 | NA | NA | CASSLFLGAVEKLFF | TGTGCCAGCAGCTTGTTTCTGGGGGCAGTTGAAAAACTGTTTTTT
TRBJ1-1 | TRBV20-1 | TRBD1 | NA | CSARRTGAGTEAFF | TGCAGTGCTAGGAGGACAGGGGCGGGTACTGAAGCTTTCTTT
TRBJ2-3 | TRBV24-1 | NA | few | CATSGDSTDTQYF | TGTGCCACCAGTGGTGACAGCACAGATACGCAGTATTTT
TRBJ1-2 | TRBV3-1 | NA | NA | CASSRGRVSYTF | TGTGCCAGCAGCCGCGGTCGGGTGAGCTACACCTTC
TRBJ2-7 | TRBV2 | TRBD1 | NA | CASSEGQWYEQYF | TGTGCCAGCAGTGAGGGACAGTGGTACGAGCAGTACTTC